Below, 31 T cell receptor beta chains from the same sample are listed, as sequenced in a study of OX40 agonist ivuxolimab in advanced cancers. The assay was immunoSEQ multiplex PCR, and TCRdb's table has in-frame clones only and misses some. Among approximately 12,000 clones, 69% were seen once, and the ten largest hold 12%. This sample comprised CD4+ or CD8+ T cells sorted from blood, obtained in a trial of the OX40 agonist ivuxolimab. The origin of the receptors is an adult with an advanced solid tumor such as melanoma, head and neck, liver or kidney cancer.

This clone was detected once. The chain links TRBV11-3 to TRBJ2-1; the match to TRBD2 covers 8 bases. Trimming removed 4 bases from V and 8 bases from J; junction bases left unmatched: 7. The CDR3 extends over 14 amino acids. Germline CDR1 is SGHNT and CDR2 is YENEEA. CDR3 sequence: CASSSGTRGDEQFF. The CDR3 nucleotides read TGTGCCAGCAGCTCCGGGACTAGGGGGGATGAGCAGTTCTTC.

In nucleotides, the CDR3 is TGCGCCAGCAGCCAAGATGATACAGGGCTCAATCAGCCCCAGCATTTT. Translation: CASSQDDTGLNQPQHF. V usage is TRBV4-1 and J usage is TRBJ1-5, with D perhaps TRBD1 (6 bases). CDR3 size: 16 residues. Looked up from germline, CDR1 is MGHRA and CDR2 is YSYEKL. V lost 0 bases and J lost 3, with 12 bases in between.

The V call is TRBV5-6, the J call TRBJ2-2; a weak D match, TRBD2 (5 bases). This CDR3 is built from 13 residues. CDR1 SGHDT and CDR2 YYEEEE come from the germline V gene. The V and J ends lost 4 bases and 6 bases respectively, with 10 bases between them. The CDR3 loop reads CASSLSRAGELFF. The CDR3 nucleotides read TGTGCCAGCAGCCTGTCGAGGGCCGGGGAGCTGTTTTTT.

V and J are TRBV6-5 and TRBJ2-7, with TRBD1 matching over 7 bases. With 2 bases clipped from V and 6 bases from J, the junction kept 4 bases outside the gene matches. The CDR3 runs 13 residues. Looked up from germline, CDR1 is MNHEY and CDR2 is SVGAGI. In nucleotides, the CDR3 is TGTGCCAGCAGTTACAACAGGGGTCGCGAGCAGTACTTC. Residues: CASSYNRGREQYF.

The chain has TRBV19 and TRBJ1-3; D gene ambiguous. Germline assignment: CDR1 LNHDA and CDR2 SQIVND (reference sequence). Trimming removed 6 bases at V and 0 bases at J, with 15 bases between. CDR3 length: 16 residues. The CDR3 spells CASSLTQWSSGNTIYF. CDR3 DNA sequence: TGTGCCAGTAGCCTTACCCAGTGGAGCTCTGGAAACACCATATATTTT.

This clone was seen a single time. The chain links TRBV6-5 to TRBJ2-1; TRBD2 agrees at 11 bases. V trimming: 6 bases; J trimming: 6 bases; junction bases outside the gene matches: 7. Germline V gene data show CDR1 as MNHEY and CDR2 as SVGAGI. CDR3 size: 15 residues. For the CDR3, the DNA is TGTGCCAGCAGGACCGGACTAGCGGGTCTCAATGAGCAGTTCTTC. Amino acids: CASRTGLAGLNEQFF.

This clone was observed a handful of times. The chain carries TRBV4-2 and TRBJ1-2; 7 bases fit TRBD1. This CDR3 has 15 amino acids. The trim removed 5 bases at V and 3 bases at J, leaving 9 bases unmatched. Looked up from germline, CDR1 is LGHNA and CDR2 is YNFKEQ. The CDR3 bases are TGTGCCAGCAGCACCAGGGGGGAAGGGTACTATGGCTACACCTTC. Protein product: CASSTRGEGYYGYTF.

The chain uses TRBV11-2 and TRBJ2-1; 10 nucleotides match TRBD2. The CDR3 consists of 15 residues. Germline-derived CDR1 and CDR2 are SGHAT and FQNNGV. V gave up 3 bases and J gave up 4 bases; unmatched junction bases: 3. The CDR3 sequence: CASSFASGSYNEQFF. The CDR3, as DNA: TGTGCCAGCAGCTTCGCTAGCGGGAGTTACAATGAGCAGTTCTTC.

This clone has just a few counts. J is TRBJ2-7 and V is TRBV13; 7 bases align to TRBD2. CDR1 and CDR2 from the germline V gene are PRHDT and FYEKMQ (reference sequence). The CDR3 is 13 amino acids. V was clipped by 5 bases and J by 5 bases; unmatched bases: 6. The CDR3 loop reads CASSPGGRDEQYF. The CDR3 bases are TGTGCCAGCAGCCCCGGGGGGAGGGACGAGCAGTACTTC.

The chain employs TRBV28 and TRBJ1-1; 9 bases line up with TRBD1. From germline, CDR1 is MDHEN and CDR2 SYDVKM. V shed 5 bases, J shed 1 base, and the junction held 14 bases outside the gene matches. This CDR3 has 18 residues. CDR3 sequence reads: CASSTYRDREVKNTEAFF. As DNA, the CDR3 is TGTGCCAGCAGTACTTACCGGGACAGGGAGGTTAAGAACACTGAAGCTTTCTTT.

In this sample, this clone turned up once. The chain employs TRBV5-1 and TRBJ2-3; D is possibly TRBD2 (7 bases). V was trimmed by 4 bases and J by 4 bases, leaving 13 bases between them. Germline assignment: CDR1 SGHRS and CDR2 YFSETQ. The CDR3 totals 14 residues. For the CDR3, the DNA is TGCGCCAGCAGCAGGGGGGGGGCCCCAGATACGCAGTATTTT. The encoded protein is CASSRGGAPDTQYF.

This clone rates as medium-sized. The V call is TRBV6-5, the J call TRBJ1-1; the match to TRBD1 covers 7 bases. The CDR3 sequence is 14 residues long. CDR1 is MNHEY and CDR2 is SVGAGI in the germline V gene. The trim removed 5 bases at V and 6 bases at J, leaving 9 bases unmatched. This chain's CDR3 is CASSQMGQQPEAFF. As DNA, the CDR3 is TGTGCCAGCAGTCAAATGGGACAGCAACCTGAAGCTTTCTTT.

The chain links TRBV28 to TRBJ2-7; tentatively, D is TRBD2 (6 bases). This CDR3 has 15 residues. Germline CDR1 is MDHEN and CDR2 is SYDVKM. Trimming shortened V by 6 bases and J by 7 bases, and 22 bases separated the two germline ends. For the CDR3, the DNA is TGTGCCAGCAGCCCCGGCGGGACCGAGGTGGGGGAGCAGTACTTC. This gives the protein CASSPGGTEVGEQYF.

The chain uses TRBV4-2 and TRBJ2-3; TRBD2 matches 8 bases. This CDR3 contains 15 residues. V dropped 5 bases and J dropped 2; count of bases not matched to a gene: 6. In germline, CDR1 is LGHNA, CDR2 YNFKEQ. CDR3 region: CASSTSGGNTDTQYF. For the CDR3, the DNA is TGTGCCAGCAGCACAAGCGGGGGAAACACAGATACGCAGTATTTT.

CDR3 in amino acids: CASSYSRVSNEQFF. CDR3 coding DNA: TGTGCCAGCAGTTACTCGCGGGTATCGAATGAGCAGTTCTTC. The chain links TRBV6-6 to TRBJ2-1, with D tentatively TRBD2 (5 bases). The V end lost 0 bases, the J end lost 7 bases, and 10 bases lay between the germline ends. This CDR3 region has 14 residues. In germline, CDR1 is MNHNY, CDR2 SVGAGI (reference sequence).

V gene TRBV7-9 combines with J gene TRBJ2-7; D is possibly TRBD1 (5 bases). Looked up from germline, CDR1 is SEHNR and CDR2 is FQNEAQ (reference sequence). Trimming removed 3 bases at V and 1 base at J, with 13 bases between. The CDR3 loop spans 15 amino acids. The CDR3 loop reads CASSFFTGRSYEQYF. The CDR3 DNA sequence: TGTGCCAGCAGCTTTTTTACAGGTCGTTCCTACGAGCAGTACTTC.

This sequence joins TRBV6-6 and TRBJ1-5, with D unclear. Germline assignment: CDR1 MNHNY and CDR2 SVGAGI (reference sequence). This CDR3 spans 12 amino acids. V was pared by 4 bases and J by 6 bases, with 7 bases between. The CDR3 is CASSFTVQPQHF. As DNA, the CDR3 is TGTGCCAGCAGTTTTACAGTTCAGCCCCAGCATTTT.

V usage is TRBV7-6 and J usage is TRBJ2-7; 11 bases map to TRBD2. Trimming at V came to 4 bases and at J to 6 bases, leaving 5 bases not matched to a gene. CDR1 is SGHVS and CDR2 is FNYEAQ in the germline V gene. The CDR3 is made up of 14 amino acids. The CDR3 spells CASSSLAGVGEQYF. CDR3 bases: TGTGCCAGCAGCTCACTAGCGGGAGTGGGCGAGCAGTACTTC.

This chain joins TRBV29-1 and TRBJ2-7; 11 bases line up with TRBD1. Germline V CDR1 and CDR2: SQVTM, ANQGSEA. This CDR3 comprises 15 residues. Trimming took 6 bases from V and 5 from J; bases not matched to a gene: 12. The CDR3 region has the DNA TGCAGCGTGGAGGGATACGGACAGGGGGCCAACGAGCAGTACTTC. Its protein is CSVEGYGQGANEQYF.

V usage is TRBV5-1 and J usage is TRBJ2-6, with no clear D. The germline V gene has CDR1 SGHRS and CDR2 YFSETQ. V gave up 0 bases and J gave up 6 bases, with 1 base separating them. The CDR3 extends over 12 amino acids. CDR3: CASSLEANVLTF. Here the CDR3 DNA reads TGCGCCAGCAGCTTGGAGGCCAACGTCCTGACTTTC. Using reference TRBV5-1 and TRBJ2-6 for the parts outside the CDR3, the full variable domain is KAGVTQTPRYLIKTRGQQVTLSCSPISGHRSVSWYQQTPGQGLQFLFEYFSETQRNKGNFPGRFSGRQFSNSRSEMNVSTLELGDSALYLCASSLEANVLTFGAGSRLTVL.

This chain links TRBV6-4 with TRBJ2-6; D is ambiguous. The germline V gene has CDR1 MRHNA and CDR2 SNTAGT. The V end lost 3 bases, the J end lost 0 bases, and 3 bases lay between the germline ends. This CDR3 region has 14 residues. CDR3 bases: TGTGCCAGCAGTGAGGTCTCTGGGGCCAACGTCCTGACTTTC. As protein: CASSEVSGANVLTF.

The chain carries TRBV29-1 and TRBJ2-2; no clear D. The V gene lost 5 bases and the J gene lost 0 bases, with 7 bases spanning the gap. This CDR3 comprises 13 residues. Germline assignment: CDR1 SQVTM and CDR2 ANQGSEA. The CDR3 is CSVTTTNTGELFF. CDR3 nucleotide sequence: TGCAGCGTTACGACAACGAACACCGGGGAGCTGTTTTTT.

This chain connects TRBV28 to TRBJ2-7; no firm D call. The CDR3 is 13 residues long. From germline, CDR1 is MDHEN and CDR2 SYDVKM. The germline V and J ends were trimmed by 6 bases and 8 bases, with 17 bases remaining between them. CDR3: CASSFLRRGQQYF. CDR3 DNA sequence: TGTGCCAGCAGCTTCCTAAGGCGTGGGCAGCAGTACTTC. The full variable domain, its missing parts supplied by reference TRBV28 and TRBJ2-7, is DVKVTQSSRYLVKRTGEKVFLECVQDMDHENMFWYRQDPGLGLRLIYFSYDVKMKEKGDIPEGYSVSREKKERFSLILESASTNQTSMYLCASSFLRRGQQYFGPGTRLTVT.

The chain couples TRBV6-1 to TRBJ2-1, with D tentatively TRBD1 (6 bases). This CDR3 is 15 amino acids long. V lost 3 bases and J lost 6, with 15 bases in between. Germline CDR1 is MNHNS and CDR2 is SASEGT. The DNA for the CDR3 is TGTGCCAGCAGTGAGGACAAGGGGGTTGGCAATGAGCAGTTCTTC. Translating it yields CASSEDKGVGNEQFF.

The rearrangement joins TRBV6-1 to TRBJ1-5; unclear D gene. The CDR3 length is 14 residues. Germline CDR1 MNHNS, CDR2 SASEGT. The V gene lost 1 base and the J gene lost 5 bases, with 9 bases spanning the gap. In DNA, the CDR3 is TGTGCCAGCAGTGAAGGACTAGGGTATCAGCCCCAGCATTTT. Translated, it gives CASSEGLGYQPQHF.

V is TRBV7-2 and J is TRBJ2-7; D is unresolved. Deletions cut 5 bases from V and 0 bases from J, with 8 bases between. The length of the CDR3 is 13 residues. Germline CDR1 is SGHTA and CDR2 is FQGNSA. The CDR3, as DNA: TGTGCCAGCAGCCCCCAAAGCTCCTACGAGCAGTACTTC. The encoded protein is CASSPQSSYEQYF.

This chain links TRBV7-6 with TRBJ2-1; D call uncertain. Germline-derived CDR1 and CDR2 are SGHVS and FNYEAQ. With 0 bases removed from V and 0 bases from J, the gap between germline ends came to 15 bases. CDR3 length: 18 residues. The CDR3 spells CASSLAALGRVSYNEQFF. DNA for the CDR3: TGTGCCAGCAGCTTAGCGGCACTCGGAAGGGTCTCCTACAATGAGCAGTTCTTC. The full variable domain, in which reference TRBV7-6 and TRBJ2-1 provide the parts outside the CDR3, is GAGVSQSPRYKVTKRGQDVALRCDPISGHVSLYWYRQALGQGPEFLTYFNYEAQQDKSGLPNDRFSAERPEGSISTLTIQRTEQRDSAMYRCASSLAALGRVSYNEQFFGPGTRLTVL.

This chain joins TRBV7-8 and TRBJ2-1; maybe TRBD2 (6 bases). The CDR3 is made up of 13 amino acids. The V end was cut by 3 bases, the J end by 9 bases, with 12 bases between. Germline CDR1 reads SGHVS; CDR2 reads FQNEAQ. The CDR3 DNA is TGTGCCAGCAGCTTTACTAGCATCGGTGAGCAGTTCTTC. It yields the protein CASSFTSIGEQFF.

The chain recombines TRBV4-1 with TRBJ2-1; 10 bases agree with TRBD1. Germline loops: CDR1 MGHRA, CDR2 YSYEKL. The CDR3 has 16 residues. Trimming cost V 1 base and J 3 bases; bases outside gene matches: 3. The CDR3 here is CASSQARTGGYNEQFF. Here the CDR3 DNA reads TGCGCCAGCAGCCAAGCCCGGACAGGGGGCTACAATGAGCAGTTCTTC.

The CDR3 DNA follows: TGTGCCAGCAACGAAAGGGGGGCGCGCTCTGAAGCTTTCTTT. Translating gives CASNERGARSEAFF. This sequence joins TRBV27 and TRBJ1-1, with D perhaps TRBD1 (6 bases). Germline V gene lookup returns CDR1 MNHEY and CDR2 SMNVEV (reference sequence). V was shortened by 7 bases and J by 6 bases, with 18 bases between the two germline ends. The CDR3 has 14 residues.

This chain uses TRBV7-9 with TRBJ2-2; no clear D gene. With 3 bases removed from V and 7 bases from J, the gap between germline ends came to 18 bases. The germline CDR1 and CDR2 sequences are SEHNR and FQNEAQ (reference sequence). There are 16 residues in the CDR3. CDR3 amino acids: CASSFLRASGGGELFF. Here the CDR3 DNA reads TGTGCCAGCAGCTTCTTACGAGCGTCAGGCGGCGGGGAGCTGTTTTTT.